The text below deals with one T cell receptor beta chain. The target of this receptor is not known. Base qualities were left out, and no much larger clone turns up one base away. Enrolling through a virtual design, the prospective study's participants ranged in age from roughly 18 to 95 years and lived across 20 to 25 United States geographic areas. In the prospective study, participants were assigned to cohorts based on the clinical history participants reported in a screening survey and a study questionnaire. For ImmuneRACE Cohort 3, a participant was defined as recovered based on two consecutive negative NP/OP PCR tests, clearance by a healthcare professional, or resolution of symptoms. In the prospective study, whole blood, serum and a nasopharyngeal or oropharyngeal swab were collected from each participant by mobile phlebotomists. Additional blood draws and questionnaires over an approximately two-month period could optionally be provided by prospective study participants. Before DNA extraction, prospective study blood samples were shipped either frozen or at room temperature.

TCRbeta CDR3 regions were amplified from genomic DNA by means of the immunoSEQ Assay, a bias-controlled multiplex PCR. The original pipeline was this. The number of nucleated cells in each sample was estimated by amplification of reference gene primers within the assay. To quantify the absolute abundance of each unique TCRbeta CDR3 rearrangement, sequence reads were collapsed and filtered. For each sample, productive Simpson clonality was calculated as the square root of Simpson's diversity index over productive rearrangements. The table comes from immuneACCESS by way of TCRdb, which keeps in-frame sequences with V and J called. Part of the clones is missing from these tables; in studies checked, under half for an unresolved V gene and the rest for unknown reasons. V and J calls and clone size come straight from that table; D and trimming were deduced from the DNA. In all, the sample holds around 300,000 clones, and over 75% of those were seen once. Less than 6.5% of the sample is taken by the ten largest.

The record originates from a study of blood T cell repertoires in COVID-19 (dated by TCRdb to between 2020 and 2021). As for the study more broadly: Samples covering the acute and convalescent phases of COVID-19 were provided by collaborators in the United States, Italy and Spain. The prospective study material was composed of cDNA or gDNA derived from T cells, B-cell-depleted T cells, or PBMCs. Sample metadata almost always included a de-identified subject ID, COVID-19 status, age in years and sex. The dataset comprised deeply sampled blood TCRbeta repertoires from subjects exposed to, actively infected with, or recovered from COVID-19. Samples were obtained from the ongoing ImmuneRACE study (first 160 participants) and from over a thousand subjects provided by 6 global collaborators. Where HLA class I and class II types were available, the types were taken from metadata supplied by the sample provider, not from assay-based typing. The repertoires were made available in a free public database intended to serve as a resource for research on the immune response to SARS-CoV-2. General conclusions and limits of the study: How much clinical and demographic metadata was included differed by source and by participant, and the metadata was provided uncurated.

CDR1 and CDR2 were assigned from the germline V gene as MDHEN and SYDVKM. Its CDR3 holds 15 amino acids, cysteine through phenylalanine. Only CDR3 DNA remains: 45 bases, in frame from the first base. V is trimmed back by 5 bases and J by 8 bases, and the junction contains 9 bases that no gene match accounts for. The sample consisted of PBMCs or T cells enriched from blood (not recorded which). The sequence joins TRBV28 to TRBJ1-2; 12 middle bases align to TRBD1. The clonotype originates from a man younger than 45 who had recovered from COVID-19. The CDR3 protein sequence reads: CASSPRDRGRLGYTF. The nucleotide sequence reads as follows: TGTGCCAGCAGTCCCCGGGACAGGGGGCGTTTAGGCTACACCTTC.